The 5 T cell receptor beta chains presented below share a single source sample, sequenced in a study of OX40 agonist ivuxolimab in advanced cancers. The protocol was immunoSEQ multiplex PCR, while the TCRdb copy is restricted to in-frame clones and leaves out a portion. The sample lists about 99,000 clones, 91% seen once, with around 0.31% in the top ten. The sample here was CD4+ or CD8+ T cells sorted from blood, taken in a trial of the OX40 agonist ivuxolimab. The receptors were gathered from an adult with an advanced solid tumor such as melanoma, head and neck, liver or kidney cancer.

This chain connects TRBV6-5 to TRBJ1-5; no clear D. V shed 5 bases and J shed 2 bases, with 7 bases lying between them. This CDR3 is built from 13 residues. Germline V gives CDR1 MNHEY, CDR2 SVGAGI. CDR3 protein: CASSTQRNQPQHF. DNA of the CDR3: TGTGCCAGCAGTACCCAGCGCAATCAGCCCCAGCATTTT.

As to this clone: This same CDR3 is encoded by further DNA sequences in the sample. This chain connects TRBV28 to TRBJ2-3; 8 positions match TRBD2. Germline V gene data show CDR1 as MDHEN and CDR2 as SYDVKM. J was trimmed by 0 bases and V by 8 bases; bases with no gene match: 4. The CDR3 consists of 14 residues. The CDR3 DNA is TGTGCCAGCTCTAGCGGGCCGAGCACAGATACGCAGTATTTT. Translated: CASSSGPSTDTQYF.

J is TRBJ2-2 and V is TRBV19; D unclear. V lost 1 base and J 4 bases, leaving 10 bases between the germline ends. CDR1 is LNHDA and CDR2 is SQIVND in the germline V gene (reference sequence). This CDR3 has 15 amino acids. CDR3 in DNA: TGTGCCAGTAGTATAGGGGGATCTAGCACCGGGGAGCTGTTTTTT. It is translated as CASSIGGSSTGELFF.

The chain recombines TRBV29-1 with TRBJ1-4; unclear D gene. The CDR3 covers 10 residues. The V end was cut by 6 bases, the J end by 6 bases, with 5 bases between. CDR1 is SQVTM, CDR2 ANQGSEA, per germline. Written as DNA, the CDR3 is TGCAGCGTGGGTGATGAAAAACTGTTTTTT. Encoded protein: CSVGDEKLFF.

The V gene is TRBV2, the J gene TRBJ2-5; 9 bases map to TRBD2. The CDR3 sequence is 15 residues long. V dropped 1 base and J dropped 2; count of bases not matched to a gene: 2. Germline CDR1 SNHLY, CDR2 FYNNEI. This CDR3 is CASSEGLAAQETQYF. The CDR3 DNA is TGTGCCAGCAGTGAAGGACTAGCGGCACAAGAGACCCAGTACTTC. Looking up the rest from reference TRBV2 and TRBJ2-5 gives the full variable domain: EPEVTQTPSHQVTQMGQEVILRCVPISNHLYFYWYRQILGQKVEFLVSFYNNEISEKSEIFDDQFSVERPDGSNFTLKIRSTKLEDSAMYFCASSEGLAAQETQYFGPGTRLLVL.